This entry lists 11 T cell receptor beta chains sequenced from one sample in a study of cytomegalovirus exposure and HLA in healthy donors. Use of 60 Vbeta and 13 Jbeta primers characterized the PCR. Some clones are missing from TCRdb's copy, which holds only in-frame ones; the method was immunoSEQ multiplex PCR. This table has about 150,000 clones, 70% to 85% appearing once. Sequenced: PBMCs. All receptors derive from a man aged 25-45 years in good health and CMV-seronegative.

The V gene is TRBV5-4, the J gene TRBJ2-7, with a weak D call TRBD1 (5 bases). The CDR3 has 14 residues. CDR1 is SGHNT, CDR2 YYREEE, per germline (reference sequence). V was pared by 0 bases and J by 5 bases, with 12 bases between. CDR3 coding DNA: TGTGCCAGCAGCTTGGGGCAGGGTGTGAACGAGCAGTACTTC. It yields the protein CASSLGQGVNEQYF.

V and J are TRBV14 and TRBJ2-1, with 9 bases aligning to TRBD1. J lost 5 bases, V lost 5 bases, and 10 bases had no gene match. The CDR3 length is 16 residues. Germline loops: CDR1 SGHDN, CDR2 FVKESK. The CDR3 spells CASSTIRDRDNNEQFF. DNA of the CDR3: TGTGCCAGCAGCACTATCCGGGACAGGGATAACAATGAGCAGTTCTTC.

In this sample, this clone turned up once. This specimen includes other DNA sequences encoding the same CDR3. The chain joins TRBV15 to TRBJ1-4; possible D gene TRBD1, 6 bases. CDR1 is LNHNV and CDR2 is YYDKDF in the germline V gene (reference sequence). Trimming left V 5 bases short and J 3 bases short, with 16 bases between. CDR3 length: 16 residues. Here the CDR3 reads CATSGTLDVPNEKLFF. The DNA of the CDR3 is TGTGCCACCAGCGGGACACTGGACGTCCCTAATGAAAAACTGTTTTTT.

The chain uses TRBV7-9 and TRBJ2-3; D not resolved. CDR3 length equals 14 residues. Germline CDR1 SEHNR, CDR2 FQNEAQ (reference sequence). Deletions cut 3 bases from V and 0 bases from J, with 7 bases between. CDR3 in DNA: TGTGCCAGCAGCTTTGAGTCGAGCACAGATACGCAGTATTTT. Translation gives CASSFESSTDTQYF.

The chain uses TRBV7-2 and TRBJ2-7; D might be TRBD1 (6 bases). This CDR3 is 14 amino acids long. Germline V gene sequence: CDR1 SGHTA, CDR2 FQGNSA. Trimming took 1 base from V and 0 from J, leaving 7 bases between them. CDR3 sequence reads: CASSLGQDSYEQYF. CDR3 coding DNA: TGTGCCAGCAGCTTAGGACAGGACTCCTACGAGCAGTACTTC.

This clone is termed medium-sized. The chain uses TRBV2 and TRBJ2-3; TRBD2 is a possible D gene (5 bases). The germline CDR1 and CDR2 sequences are SNHLY and FYNNEI. The CDR3 is made up of 14 amino acids. The germline V and J ends were trimmed by 6 bases and 5 bases, with 15 bases remaining between them. CDR3 protein: CASSRAGWEDTQYF. As DNA, the CDR3 is TGTGCCAGCAGCCGGGCGGGTTGGGAAGATACGCAGTATTTT.

The chain carries TRBV13 and TRBJ2-3, with 8 nucleotides matching TRBD1. Germline assignment: CDR1 PRHDT and CDR2 FYEKMQ (reference sequence). The V segment lost 3 bases and the J segment 3 bases; nucleotides outside the gene matches: 5. CDR3 length: 15 amino acids. CDR3 in amino acids: CASSFGQGLTDTQYF. The CDR3 nucleotides read TGTGCCAGCAGCTTTGGACAGGGCCTGACAGATACGCAGTATTTT.

The chain links TRBV5-6 to TRBJ1-4; D uncertain. CDR3 length equals 13 residues. V was shortened by 0 bases and J by 6 bases, with 6 bases between the two germline ends. Germline values: CDR1 SGHDT, CDR2 YYEEEE. The CDR3 DNA reads TGTGCCAGCAGCTTGGGAGCGGATGAAAAACTGTTTTTT. Translating gives CASSLGADEKLFF.

The chain carries TRBV27 and TRBJ2-2; D gene ambiguous. V lost 5 bases to trimming and J lost 4 bases, with 11 bases between them. CDR3 length: 14 amino acids. Per germline, CDR1 MNHEY and CDR2 SMNVEV (reference sequence). The CDR3 DNA reads TGTGCCAGCAGTCCCTTCAGAACCACCGGGGAGCTGTTTTTT. Translation gives CASSPFRTTGELFF.

The V gene is TRBV5-4, the J gene TRBJ2-1; TRBD1 aligns across 7 bases. CDR1 is SGHNT and CDR2 is YYREEE in the germline V gene (reference sequence). CDR3 length: 15 residues. V lost 7 bases, J lost 9 bases, and 16 bases stayed unmatched. CDR3 nucleotide sequence: TGTGCCAGCCGCCCTGACAGGGTCACCTGGGGTGAGCAGTTCTTC. Its translation: CASRPDRVTWGEQFF.

The CDR3 DNA reads TGTGCCAGCAGCTTTCAACTACCCTACGAGCAGTACTTC. It yields the protein CASSFQLPYEQYF. The genes are TRBV7-9 and TRBJ2-7; D is unclear. Germline-derived CDR1 and CDR2 are SEHNR and FQNEAQ (reference sequence). The CDR3 length is 13 residues. The V gene lost 3 bases and the J gene lost 2 bases, with 8 bases spanning the gap. Full variable domain (remainder filled in from reference TRBV7-9 and TRBJ2-7): DTGVSQNPRHKITKRGQNVTFRCDPISEHNRLYWYRQTLGQGPEFLTYFQNEAQLEKSRLLSDRFSAERPKGSFSTLEIQRTEQGDSAMYLCASSFQLPYEQYFGPGTRLTVT.